A few counts support the clone carrying this T cell receptor (beta chain). Its antigen is not identified. In the same sample, other DNA sequences code for this CDR3. The CDR3 is made up of 13 amino acids. V was cut by 7 bases and J by 4 bases, with 11 bases left in between. In germline, CDR1 is LNHDA, CDR2 SQIVND (reference sequence). Assay: immunoSEQ multiplex PCR; the TCRdb copy retains only in-frame clones and omits some. This sample has 1,500,000 or so clones; roughly 96% occur once, and the top ten carry roughly 1.2%. The record originates from a study of shared clonotypes between healthy human individuals. Study-wide background: CD8 memory received one plate per donor, CD8 naive two, CD4 memory three and CD4 naive three. Study observations and caveats: A few donors had about 5% of their naive CD4 clonotypes in common.

Sequenced material: naive CD4+ T cells sorted from blood. Subset reported: CD45RA+ positively selected. The chain has TRBV19 and TRBJ1-5, with D possibly matching TRBD1 (6 bases). This TCR derives from a man aged 30-40 years in good health. The CDR3 is CASIGQGNQPQHF. In nucleotides, the CDR3 is TGTGCCAGTATAGGTCAGGGGAATCAGCCCCAGCATTTT.